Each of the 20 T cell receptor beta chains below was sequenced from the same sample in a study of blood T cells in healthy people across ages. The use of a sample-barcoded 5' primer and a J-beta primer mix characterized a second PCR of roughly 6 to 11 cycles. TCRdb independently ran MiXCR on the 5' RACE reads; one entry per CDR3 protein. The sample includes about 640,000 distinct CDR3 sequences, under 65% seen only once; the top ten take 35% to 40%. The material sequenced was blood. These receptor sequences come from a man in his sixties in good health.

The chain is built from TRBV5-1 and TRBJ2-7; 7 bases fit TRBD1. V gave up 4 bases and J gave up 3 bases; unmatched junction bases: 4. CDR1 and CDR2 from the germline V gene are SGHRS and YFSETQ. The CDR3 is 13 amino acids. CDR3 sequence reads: CASSPGQIYEQYF. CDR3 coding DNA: TGCGCCAGCAGCCCGGGACAGATCTACGAGCAGTACTTC.

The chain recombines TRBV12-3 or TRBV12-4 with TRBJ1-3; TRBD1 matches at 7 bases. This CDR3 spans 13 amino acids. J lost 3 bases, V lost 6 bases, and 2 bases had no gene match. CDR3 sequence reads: CASSRTGGNTIYF. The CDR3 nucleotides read TGTGCCAGCAGCAGGACAGGTGGAAACACCATATATTTT.

The CDR3 coding sequence is TGTGCCAGCAGTCCAGGGACGGTAGGAAAACTGTTTTTT. The encoded protein is CASSPGTVGKLFF. The chain is built from TRBV28 and TRBJ1-4; a possible D gene is TRBD1 (5 bases). V lost 5 bases to trimming and J lost 10 bases, with 14 bases between them. The germline V gene encodes CDR1 MDHEN and CDR2 SYDVKM. The CDR3 consists of 13 residues.

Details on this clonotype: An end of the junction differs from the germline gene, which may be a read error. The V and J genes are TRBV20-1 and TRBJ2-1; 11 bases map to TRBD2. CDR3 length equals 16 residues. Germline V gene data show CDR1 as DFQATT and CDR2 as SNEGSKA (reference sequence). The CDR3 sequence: CSVRGVGTSGYNEQFF. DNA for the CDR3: TGCAGTGTTAGAGGGGTGGGGACTAGCGGCTACAATGAGCAGTTCTTC.

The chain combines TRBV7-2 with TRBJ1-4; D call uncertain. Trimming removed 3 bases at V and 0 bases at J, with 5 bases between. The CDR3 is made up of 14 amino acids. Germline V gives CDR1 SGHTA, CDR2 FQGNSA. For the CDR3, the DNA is TGTGCCAGCAGCTTCTACGCAACTAATGAAAAACTGTTTTTT. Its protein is CASSFYATNEKLFF.

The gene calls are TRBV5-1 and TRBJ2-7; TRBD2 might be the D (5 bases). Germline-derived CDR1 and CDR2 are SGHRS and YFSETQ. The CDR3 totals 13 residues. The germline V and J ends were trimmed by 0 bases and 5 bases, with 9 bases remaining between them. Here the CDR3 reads CASSLEAGNEQYF. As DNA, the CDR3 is TGCGCCAGCAGCTTGGAGGCCGGGAACGAGCAGTACTTC.

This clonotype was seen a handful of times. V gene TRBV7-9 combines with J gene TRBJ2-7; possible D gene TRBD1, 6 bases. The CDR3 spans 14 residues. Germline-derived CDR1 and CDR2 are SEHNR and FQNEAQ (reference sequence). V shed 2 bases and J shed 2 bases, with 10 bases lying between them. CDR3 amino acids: CASSLTQGAYEQYF. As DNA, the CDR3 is TGTGCCAGCAGCTTAACACAGGGTGCCTACGAGCAGTACTTC.

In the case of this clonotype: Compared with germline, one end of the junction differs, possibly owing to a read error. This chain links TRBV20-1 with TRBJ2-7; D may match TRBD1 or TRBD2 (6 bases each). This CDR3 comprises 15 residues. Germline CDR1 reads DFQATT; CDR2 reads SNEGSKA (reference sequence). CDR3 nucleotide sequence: TGCAGTGCAAGAGTGGCGGGGACAATCTCCTACGAGCAGTACTTC. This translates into CSARVAGTISYEQYF.

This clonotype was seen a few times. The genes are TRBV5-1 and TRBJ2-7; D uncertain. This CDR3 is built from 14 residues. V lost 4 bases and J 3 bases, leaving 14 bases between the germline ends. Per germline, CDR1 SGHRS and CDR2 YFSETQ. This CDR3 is CASSPDHSGYEQYF. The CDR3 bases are TGCGCCAGCAGCCCCGATCACTCGGGCTACGAGCAGTACTTC.

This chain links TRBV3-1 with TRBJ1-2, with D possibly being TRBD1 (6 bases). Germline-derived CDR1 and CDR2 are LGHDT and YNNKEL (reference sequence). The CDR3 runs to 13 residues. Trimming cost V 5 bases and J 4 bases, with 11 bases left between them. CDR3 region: CASSNRVTYGYTF. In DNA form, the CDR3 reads TGTGCCAGCAGCAACAGGGTTACCTATGGCTACACCTTC.

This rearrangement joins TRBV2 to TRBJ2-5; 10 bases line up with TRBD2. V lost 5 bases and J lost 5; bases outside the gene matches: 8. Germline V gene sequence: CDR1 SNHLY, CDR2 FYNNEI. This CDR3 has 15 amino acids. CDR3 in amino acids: CASSRGLAWDETQYF. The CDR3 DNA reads TGTGCCAGCAGTCGGGGACTAGCGTGGGATGAGACCCAGTACTTC.

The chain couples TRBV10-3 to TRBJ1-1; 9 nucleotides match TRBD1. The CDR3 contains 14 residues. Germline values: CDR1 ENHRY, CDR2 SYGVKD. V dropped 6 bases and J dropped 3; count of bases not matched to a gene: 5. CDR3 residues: CAIRDRDRDTEAFF. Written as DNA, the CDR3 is TGTGCCATCAGAGACCGGGACAGGGACACTGAAGCTTTCTTT.

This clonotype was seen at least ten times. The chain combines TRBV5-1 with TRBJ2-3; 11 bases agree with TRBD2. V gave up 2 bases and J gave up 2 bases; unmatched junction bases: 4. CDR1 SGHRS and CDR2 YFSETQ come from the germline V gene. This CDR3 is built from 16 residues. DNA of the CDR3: TGCGCCAGCAGCTTCTCTAGCGGGGGGACCACAGATACGCAGTATTTT. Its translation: CASSFSSGGTTDTQYF.

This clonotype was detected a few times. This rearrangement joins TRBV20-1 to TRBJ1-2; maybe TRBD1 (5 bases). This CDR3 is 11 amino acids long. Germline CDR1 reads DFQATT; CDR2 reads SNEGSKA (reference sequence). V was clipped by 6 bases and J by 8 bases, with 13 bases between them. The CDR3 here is CSAGGDPGYTF. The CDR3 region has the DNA TGCAGTGCCGGGGGGGACCCCGGCTACACCTTC.

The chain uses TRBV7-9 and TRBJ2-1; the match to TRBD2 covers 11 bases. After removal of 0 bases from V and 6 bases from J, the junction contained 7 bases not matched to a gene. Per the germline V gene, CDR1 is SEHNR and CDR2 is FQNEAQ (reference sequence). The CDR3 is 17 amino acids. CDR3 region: CASSLALGSGGANEQFF. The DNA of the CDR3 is TGTGCCAGCAGCTTAGCGTTAGGTAGCGGGGGGGCCAATGAGCAGTTCTTC.

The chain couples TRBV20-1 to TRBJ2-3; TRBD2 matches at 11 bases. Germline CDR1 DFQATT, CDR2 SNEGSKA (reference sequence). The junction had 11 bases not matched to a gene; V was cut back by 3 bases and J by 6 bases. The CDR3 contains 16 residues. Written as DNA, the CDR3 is TGCAGTGCTAGTGCCACCGGGACTAGCGGATCGGATACGCAGTATTTT. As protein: CSASATGTSGSDTQYF.

The CDR3 is CASSWGGGRDTEAFF. CDR3 in DNA: TGTGCCAGCAGTTGGGGTGGGGGGCGGGACACTGAAGCTTTCTTT. This chain uses TRBV28 with TRBJ1-1, with D perhaps matching TRBD1 (6 bases). The CDR3 is made up of 15 amino acids. From germline, CDR1 is MDHEN and CDR2 SYDVKM. Between the trimmed V and J ends, which lost 4 bases and 3 bases, there was a span of 15 bases.

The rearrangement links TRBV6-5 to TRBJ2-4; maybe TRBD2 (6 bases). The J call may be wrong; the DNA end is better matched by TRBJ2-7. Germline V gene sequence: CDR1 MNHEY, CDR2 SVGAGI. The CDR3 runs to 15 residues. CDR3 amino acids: CASSYSGRLGYEQYF. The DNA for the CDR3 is TGTGCCAGCAGTTACTCGGGGAGGCTTGGGTACGAGCAGTACTTC.

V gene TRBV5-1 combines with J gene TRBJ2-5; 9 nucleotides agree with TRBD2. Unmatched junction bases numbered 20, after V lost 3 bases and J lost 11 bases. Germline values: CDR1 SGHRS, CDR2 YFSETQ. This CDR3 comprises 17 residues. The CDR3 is CASSYTSGTSSGHEQYF. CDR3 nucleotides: TGCGCCAGCAGCTACACCTCCGGGACTAGCTCAGGCCATGAGCAGTACTTC.

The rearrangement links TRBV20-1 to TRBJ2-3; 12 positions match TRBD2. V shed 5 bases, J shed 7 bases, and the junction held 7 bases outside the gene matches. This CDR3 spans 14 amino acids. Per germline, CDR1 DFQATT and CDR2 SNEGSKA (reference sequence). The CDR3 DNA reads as TGCAGTGCTGGGACTAGCGGGTACACCTATACGCAGTATTTT. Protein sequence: CSAGTSGYTYTQYF.